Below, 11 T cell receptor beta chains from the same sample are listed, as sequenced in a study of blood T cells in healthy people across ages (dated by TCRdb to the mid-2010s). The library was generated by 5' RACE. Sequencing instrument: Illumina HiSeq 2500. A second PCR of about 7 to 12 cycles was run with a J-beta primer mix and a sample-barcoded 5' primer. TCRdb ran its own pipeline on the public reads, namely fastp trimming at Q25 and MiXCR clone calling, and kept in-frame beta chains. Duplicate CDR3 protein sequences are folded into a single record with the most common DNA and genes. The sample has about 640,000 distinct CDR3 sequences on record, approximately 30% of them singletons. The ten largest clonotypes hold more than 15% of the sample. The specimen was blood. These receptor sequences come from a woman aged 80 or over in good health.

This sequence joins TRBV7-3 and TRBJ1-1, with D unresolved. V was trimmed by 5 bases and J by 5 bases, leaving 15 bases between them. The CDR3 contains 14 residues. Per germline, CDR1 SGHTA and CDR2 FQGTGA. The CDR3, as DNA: TGTGCCAGCAGCGTAGACGCCCGGCGGACTGAAGCTTTCTTT. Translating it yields CASSVDARRTEAFF.

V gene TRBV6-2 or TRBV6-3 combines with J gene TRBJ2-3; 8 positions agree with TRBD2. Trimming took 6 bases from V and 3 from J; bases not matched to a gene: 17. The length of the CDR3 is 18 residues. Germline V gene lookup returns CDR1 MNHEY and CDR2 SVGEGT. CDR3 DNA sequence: TGTGCCAGCAGCCGGGCCTATTCACGGGGGGGCCGAACAGATACGCAGTATTTT. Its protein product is CASSRAYSRGGRTDTQYF.

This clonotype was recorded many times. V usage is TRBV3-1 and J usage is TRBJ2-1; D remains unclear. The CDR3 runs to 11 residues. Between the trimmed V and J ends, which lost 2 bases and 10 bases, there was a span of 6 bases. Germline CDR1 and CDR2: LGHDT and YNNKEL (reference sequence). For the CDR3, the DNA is TGTGCCAGCAGCCAAAGTCGGGAGCAGTTCTTC. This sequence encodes CASSQSREQFF.

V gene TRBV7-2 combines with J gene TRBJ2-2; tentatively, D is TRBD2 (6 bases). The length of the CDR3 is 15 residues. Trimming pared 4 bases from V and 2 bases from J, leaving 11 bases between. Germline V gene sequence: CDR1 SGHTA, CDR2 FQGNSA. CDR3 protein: CASSYRRGNTGELFF. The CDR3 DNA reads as TGTGCCAGCAGCTACCGGCGGGGAAACACCGGGGAGCTGTTTTTT. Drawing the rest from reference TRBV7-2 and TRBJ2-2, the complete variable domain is GAGVSQSPSNKVTEKGKDVELRCDPISGHTALYWYRQSLGQGLEFLIYFQGNSAPDKSGLPSDRFSAERTGGSVSTLTIQRTQQEDSAVYLCASSYRRGNTGELFFGEGSRLTVL.

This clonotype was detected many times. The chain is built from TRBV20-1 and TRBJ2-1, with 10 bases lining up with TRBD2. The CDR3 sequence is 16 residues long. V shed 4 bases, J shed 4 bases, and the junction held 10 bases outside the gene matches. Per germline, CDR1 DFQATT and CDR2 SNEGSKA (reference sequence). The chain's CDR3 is CSANGGSSGGYNEQFF. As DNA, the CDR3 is TGCAGTGCTAATGGGGGATCTAGCGGGGGTTACAATGAGCAGTTCTTC.

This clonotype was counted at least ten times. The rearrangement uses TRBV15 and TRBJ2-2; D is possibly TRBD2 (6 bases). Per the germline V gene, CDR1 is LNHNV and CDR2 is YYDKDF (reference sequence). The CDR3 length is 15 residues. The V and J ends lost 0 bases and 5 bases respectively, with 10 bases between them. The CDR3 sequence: CATSRDQGRTGELFF. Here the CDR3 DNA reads TGTGCCACCAGCAGAGATCAAGGGAGGACCGGGGAGCTGTTTTTT.

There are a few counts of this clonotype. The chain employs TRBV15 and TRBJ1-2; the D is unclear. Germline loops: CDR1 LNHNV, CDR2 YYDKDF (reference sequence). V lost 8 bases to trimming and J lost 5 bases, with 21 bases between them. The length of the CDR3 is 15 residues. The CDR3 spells CATAHLRSSGYGYTF. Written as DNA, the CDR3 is TGTGCCACCGCCCATCTAAGGTCCAGCGGGTATGGCTACACCTTC.

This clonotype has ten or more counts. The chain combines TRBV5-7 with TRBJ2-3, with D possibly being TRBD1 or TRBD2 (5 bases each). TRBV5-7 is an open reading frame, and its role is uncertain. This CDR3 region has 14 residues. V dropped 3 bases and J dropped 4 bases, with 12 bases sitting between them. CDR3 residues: CASSSPGASDTQYF. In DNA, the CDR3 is TGTGCCAGCAGCTCCCCCGGGGCGTCAGATACGCAGTATTTT.

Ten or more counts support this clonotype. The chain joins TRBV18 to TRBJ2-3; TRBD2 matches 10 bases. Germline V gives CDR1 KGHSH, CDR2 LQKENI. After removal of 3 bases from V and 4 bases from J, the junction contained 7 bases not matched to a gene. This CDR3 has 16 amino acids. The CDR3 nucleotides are TGTGCCAGCTCACCCTCAGCGGGGGGGTTGGCAGATACGCAGTATTTT. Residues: CASSPSAGGLADTQYF.

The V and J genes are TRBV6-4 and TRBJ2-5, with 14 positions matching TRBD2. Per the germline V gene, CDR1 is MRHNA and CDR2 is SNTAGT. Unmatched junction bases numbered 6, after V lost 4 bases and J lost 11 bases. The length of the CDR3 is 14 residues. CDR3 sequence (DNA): TGTGCCAGCAGTGCGACTAGCGGGGGGGTCTTACAGTACTTC. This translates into CASSATSGGVLQYF.

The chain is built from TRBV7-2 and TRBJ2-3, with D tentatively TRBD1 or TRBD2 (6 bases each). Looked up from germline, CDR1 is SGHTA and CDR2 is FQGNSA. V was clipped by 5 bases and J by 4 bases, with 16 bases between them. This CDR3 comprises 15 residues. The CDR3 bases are TGTGCCAGCAGCGCCCTGGGGGGCGGGGCAGATACGCAGTATTTT. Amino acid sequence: CASSALGGGADTQYF.